The T cell receptor beta chain under discussion was sequenced for a study of molecular identifiers for immune sequencing clone quantification. About the study: RNA, taken in replicates from approximately 20,000 or 100,000 naive CD8 cells, was split five ways, with four sequenced. Study observations and caveats: Clonotypes topping 20 RNA copies carried over 99% of effector molecules but under 1% of naive ones.

TCRdb called the PCR reads again in MiXCR, with one record for every CDR3 protein. The top ten clones hold about 0.8% of a sample with approximately 630,000 distinct CDR3 sequences, about 25% of them seen once. The length of the CDR3 is 13 residues. Trimming removed 1 base from V and 12 bases from J, with 15 bases in between. Germline lookup yields CDR1 LNHNV and CDR2 YYDKDF (reference sequence). As to this clonotype: Its target is not known. A much larger clone differs by one base, so this may be a read error.

This receptor was obtained from a human donor in good health. Some libraries in this study had Jurkat cell RNA spiked in. The rearrangement joins TRBV15 to TRBJ1-2; D is unresolved. Material for sequencing was naive CD8+ T cells from blood, with Jurkat cell RNA spiked in. This sample's subset: FACS-sorted CD8+CD4-CCR7+CD45RA+ naive T cells. CDR3 nucleotides: TGTGCCACCAGCAGAGTCACCTATGAGGCCAACACCTTC. It translates to CATSRVTYEANTF.